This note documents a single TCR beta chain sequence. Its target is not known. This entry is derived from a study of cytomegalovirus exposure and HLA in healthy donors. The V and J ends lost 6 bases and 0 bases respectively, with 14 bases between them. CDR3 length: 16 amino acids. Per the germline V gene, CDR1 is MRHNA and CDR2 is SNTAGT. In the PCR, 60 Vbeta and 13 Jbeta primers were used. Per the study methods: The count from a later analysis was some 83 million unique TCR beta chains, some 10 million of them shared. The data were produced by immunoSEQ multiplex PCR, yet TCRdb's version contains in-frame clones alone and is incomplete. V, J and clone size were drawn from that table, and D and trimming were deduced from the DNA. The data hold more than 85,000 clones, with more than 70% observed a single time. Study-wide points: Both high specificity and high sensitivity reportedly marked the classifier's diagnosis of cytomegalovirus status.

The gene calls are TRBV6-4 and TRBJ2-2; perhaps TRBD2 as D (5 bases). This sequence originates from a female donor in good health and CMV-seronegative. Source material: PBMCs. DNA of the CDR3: TGTGCCAGCAGCGCCGGGATTGGGTCGAACACCGGGGAGCTGTTTTTT. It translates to CASSAGIGSNTGELFF.